Shown below are 20 T cell receptor beta chains from a single sample sequenced in a study of T cell repertoires in cytomegalovirus infection. TCRdb ran MiXCR on the reads and lists one entry per CDR3 protein. The data contain around 900,000 distinct CDR3 sequences, approximately 33% of them singletons. These receptors are not linked to any known antigen. The sample in question was cultured CD8+ T cells from PBMCs, obtained from culture after CMV antigen stimulation. The receptors stem from a human donor in good health (CMV status not recorded). Some clones in this sample may be carry-over from other donors' samples.

The chain couples TRBV12-3 or TRBV12-4 to TRBJ2-7; the D call may be TRBD1 or TRBD2 (5 bases each). The V end lost 7 bases, the J end lost 6 bases, and 13 bases lay between the germline ends. The CDR3 runs 12 residues. The CDR3 region has the DNA TGTGCCAGCACCCCGGGGACGGTCGAGCAGTACTTC. Translating gives CASTPGTVEQYF.

The chain employs TRBV19 and TRBJ2-3; D unresolved. The CDR3 is 13 residues long. Trimming removed 5 bases from V and 5 bases from J, with 11 bases in between. From germline, CDR1 is LNHDA and CDR2 SQIVND (reference sequence). The DNA for the CDR3 is TGTGCCAGTAGTGGATCCTCCGGAGATACGCAGTATTTT. Translation gives CASSGSSGDTQYF.

This clonotype was seen a handful of times. The rearrangement joins TRBV4-1 to TRBJ2-2; D unresolved. Trimming removed 1 base at V and 5 bases at J, with 8 bases between. Germline V gene sequence: CDR1 MGHRA, CDR2 YSYEKL. The CDR3 contains 14 residues. CDR3 sequence reads: CASSQVSGTGELFF. In nucleotides, the CDR3 is TGCGCCAGCAGCCAAGTTAGTGGAACCGGGGAGCTGTTTTTT.

This clonotype was observed a handful of times. The genes are TRBV15 and TRBJ2-5; 9 bases fit TRBD2. The germline V gene has CDR1 LNHNV and CDR2 YYDKDF (reference sequence). V was clipped by 0 bases and J by 7 bases; unmatched bases: 6. The CDR3 has 15 residues. The CDR3 is CATSRDLGLATTQYF. For the CDR3, the DNA is TGTGCCACCAGCAGAGATTTGGGACTAGCCACGACCCAGTACTTC. Supplemented by reference TRBV15 and TRBJ2-5, the full variable domain reads DAMVIQNPRYQVTQFGKPVTLSCSQTLNHNVMYWYQQKSSQAPKLLFHYYDKDFNNEADTPDNFQSRRPNTSFCFLDIRSPGLGDTAMYLCATSRDLGLATTQYFGPGTRLLVL.

Many counts were recorded for this clonotype. V gene TRBV7-2 combines with J gene TRBJ2-1; unclear D gene. CDR1 and CDR2 (germline): SGHTA, FQGNSA. Between the trimmed V and J ends, which lost 1 base and 9 bases, there was a span of 19 bases. The CDR3 has 16 residues. The CDR3 region has the DNA TGTGCCAGCAGCTTAGGGTTGATTGGATGGTCGGGTGAGCAGTTCTTC. It yields the protein CASSLGLIGWSGEQFF.

The sample holds one count of this clonotype. In DNA, the CDR3 is TGTGCCAGCAGACTTGACAGTGGGGGTGATCAGCCCCAGCATTTT. Protein: CASRLDSGGDQPQHF. The chain combines TRBV2 with TRBJ1-5; the D gene is possibly TRBD1 (5 bases). The germline V and J ends were trimmed by 6 bases and 5 bases, with 17 bases remaining between them. Per germline, CDR1 SNHLY and CDR2 FYNNEI. There are 15 residues in the CDR3.

This clonotype came up many times. This sequence joins TRBV7-2 and TRBJ1-5, with TRBD1 matching over 9 bases. CDR1 SGHTA and CDR2 FQGNSA come from the germline V gene. The V segment lost 4 bases and the J segment 5 bases; nucleotides outside the gene matches: 9. There are 16 residues in the CDR3. The chain's CDR3 is CASSSSGTGYYQPQHF. DNA of the CDR3: TGTGCCAGCAGCTCCTCCGGGACAGGGTATTATCAGCCCCAGCATTTT.

This clonotype was counted a few times. At one of its ends the junction is not consistent with the germline gene, which may arise from a read error. This chain uses TRBV7-6 with TRBJ2-7; no clear D gene. This CDR3 contains 13 residues. Germline V gives CDR1 SGHVS, CDR2 FNYEAQ. CDR3 in amino acids: CASSLEANYEQYF. The CDR3 DNA sequence: TGTGCTAGCAGCTTAGAGGCCAACTACGAGCAGTACTTC.

This clonotype was detected a few times. The chain employs TRBV6-1 and TRBJ2-2; D is unclear. Germline V gene sequence: CDR1 MNHNS, CDR2 SASEGT. There are 14 residues in the CDR3. Trimming left V 3 bases short and J 5 bases short, with 10 bases between. CDR3 DNA sequence: TGTGCCAGCAGTGAGAGCCGGTATACCGGGGAGCTGTTTTTT. Amino acids: CASSESRYTGELFF.

In the case of this clonotype: Mismatch with germline at one junction end may stem from a read error. This chain connects TRBV7-2 to TRBJ1-1; D not certain. The CDR3 sequence is 12 residues long. The germline CDR1 and CDR2 sequences are SGHTA and FQGNSA. The CDR3 is CASSLGLTEAIF. In nucleotides, the CDR3 is TGTGCCAGCAGCTTGGGGTTAACTGAAGCTATCTTT.

The chain employs TRBV7-4 and TRBJ2-7; 7 bases map to TRBD2. The CDR3 has 18 amino acids. CDR1 and CDR2 from the germline V gene are SGHVT and SQSDAQ. V shed 1 base, J shed 2 bases, and the junction held 14 bases outside the gene matches. For the CDR3, the DNA is TGTGCCAGCAGCTTAGTTGGGACCATGGGGGGGGACCCCTACGAGCAGTACGTC. Encoded protein: CASSLVGTMGGDPYEQYV.

A few counts support this clonotype. The J gene is TRBJ1-1, the V gene TRBV6-1; tentatively, D is TRBD1 (5 bases). V was trimmed by 2 bases and J by 0 bases, leaving 13 bases between them. Germline-derived CDR1 and CDR2 are MNHNS and SASEGT. The CDR3 extends over 16 amino acids. The CDR3 nucleotides are TGTGCCAGCAGTGAACTTTACAAGGGGCTGAACACTGAAGCTTTCTTT. It is translated as CASSELYKGLNTEAFF.

The rearrangement joins TRBV5-6 to TRBJ2-1, with D perhaps TRBD2 (6 bases). The CDR3 length is 15 residues. The germline CDR1 and CDR2 sequences are SGHDT and YYEEEE. Trimming took off 4 bases at V and 5 bases at J, with 16 bases between the two ends. CDR3 sequence: CASSGGGVGNNEQFF. As DNA, the CDR3 is TGTGCCAGCAGCGGAGGCGGGGTGGGGAACAATGAGCAGTTCTTC.

The chain couples TRBV5-5 to TRBJ1-2, with no clear D. Trimming took 4 bases from V and 2 from J, leaving 18 bases between them. CDR1 is SGHKS and CDR2 is YYEKEE in the germline V gene (reference sequence). This CDR3 spans 16 amino acids. CDR3 nucleotide sequence: TGTGCCAGCAGCGCGAAGCCGTATCCCACGAACTATGGCTACACCTTC. This encodes CASSAKPYPTNYGYTF.

In its sample, this clonotype was seen a few times. The J gene is TRBJ1-1, the V gene TRBV2; perhaps TRBD1 as D (6 bases). The CDR3 has 18 residues. Germline V CDR1 and CDR2: SNHLY, FYNNEI. Trimming removed 8 bases at V and 0 bases at J, with 25 bases between. The CDR3 bases are TGTGCCAGCGCTTGGGCCCGAGGCAGGGGCCGTATGAACACTGAAGCTTTCTTT. As protein: CASAWARGRGRMNTEAFF.

CDR3 DNA: TGTGCCAGCAGCTTGTCGGGGGACATATTGCATTTT. It codes for CASSLSGDILHF. The V call is TRBV5-5, the J call TRBJ1-5, with D maybe TRBD1 (6 bases). The CDR3 is made up of 12 amino acids. The germline V and J ends were trimmed by 1 base and 15 bases, with 14 bases remaining between them. The germline V gene has CDR1 SGHKS and CDR2 YYEKEE (reference sequence).

This chain joins TRBV4-3 and TRBJ1-2; 7 bases line up with TRBD1. In germline, CDR1 is LGHNA, CDR2 YSLEER. Unmatched junction bases numbered 6, after V lost 4 bases and J lost 4 bases. The CDR3 extends over 14 amino acids. CDR3 bases: TGCGCCAGCAGCCTACTGGGACAGCTCTATGGCTACACCTTC. Protein: CASSLLGQLYGYTF.

This clonotype was seen a handful of times. The chain links TRBV24-1 to TRBJ2-2, with D possibly being TRBD1 (5 bases). Germline CDR1 KGHDR, CDR2 SFDVKD. V lost 9 bases and J lost 4, with 14 bases in between. The CDR3 has 14 amino acids. The CDR3 nucleotides are TGTGCCACCGGTTCACAGGAAAGCACCGGGGAGCTGTTTTTT. Translation: CATGSQESTGELFF.

The genes are TRBV7-9 and TRBJ2-1, with 11 bases fitting TRBD2. Germline-derived CDR1 and CDR2 are SEHNR and FQNEAQ (reference sequence). The V segment lost 3 bases and the J segment 2 bases; nucleotides outside the gene matches: 6. The CDR3 is 17 residues long. CDR3 in amino acids: CASSFDTSGGPYNEQFF. The CDR3 region has the DNA TGTGCCAGCAGCTTTGACACTAGCGGGGGCCCCTACAATGAGCAGTTCTTC. Variable domain in full (rest from reference TRBV7-9 and TRBJ2-1): DTGVSQNPRHKITKRGQNVTFRCDPISEHNRLYWYRQTLGQGPEFLTYFQNEAQLEKSRLLSDRFSAERPKGSFSTLEIQRTEQGDSAMYLCASSFDTSGGPYNEQFFGPGTRLTVL.

The chain carries TRBV20-1 and TRBJ2-7; 9 nucleotides align to TRBD1. Germline V gives CDR1 DFQATT, CDR2 SNEGSKA (reference sequence). The CDR3 has 12 residues. The J segment lost 6 bases and the V segment lost 6 bases, leaving 6 bases of the junction unmatched. Here the CDR3 DNA reads TGCAGTGCCAGGACAGGGGCCAGCGAGCAGTACTTC. Its translation is CSARTGASEQYF.